The 19 T cell receptor beta chains reported below all come from one sample, sequenced in a study of blood T cells in healthy people across ages. A J-beta primer mix and a sample-barcoded 5' primer were used in a second PCR of roughly 7 to 12 cycles. TCRdb used MiXCR to reprocess the 5' RACE reads, holding one entry per CDR3 protein. Found here are about 760,000 distinct CDR3 sequences, 45% to 70% of them singletons; the top ten hold roughly 25%. Sequencing was done on a sample of blood. All receptors come from a man aged 35 to 55 in good health.

This clonotype was recorded a few times. V usage is TRBV27 and J usage is TRBJ1-2, with D unclear. Germline CDR1 is MNHEY and CDR2 is SMNVEV (reference sequence). The CDR3 length is 13 residues. With 0 bases removed from V and 6 bases from J, the gap between germline ends came to 8 bases. CDR3 in amino acids: CASSLSGVDGYTF. In nucleotides, the CDR3 is TGTGCCAGCAGTTTATCGGGCGTGGATGGCTACACCTTC.

The rearrangement joins TRBV10-3 to TRBJ1-2; 7 nucleotides agree with TRBD1. The CDR3 length is 14 residues. Germline values: CDR1 ENHRY, CDR2 SYGVKD. V lost 10 bases, J lost 2 bases, and 10 bases stayed unmatched. The CDR3 DNA is TGTGCCACCCGCCTGGCAGGGGGGAACTATGGCTACACCTTC. The encoded protein is CATRLAGGNYGYTF.

This chain connects TRBV5-5 to TRBJ2-5, with a tentative D call TRBD2 (5 bases). Germline V CDR1 and CDR2: SGHKS, YYEKEE (reference sequence). The ends were cut back, 0 bases at V and 7 bases at J, with 13 bases in the middle. CDR3 length equals 14 residues. CDR3 sequence reads: CASSLDLGGLTQYF. The CDR3 nucleotides are TGTGCCAGCAGCTTGGACCTGGGCGGGTTGACCCAGTACTTC. Supplemented by reference TRBV5-5 and TRBJ2-5, the full variable domain reads DAGVTQSPTHLIKTRGQQVTLRCSPISGHKSVSWYQQVLGQGPQFIFQYYEKEERGRGNFPDRFSARQFPNYSSELNVNALLLGDSALYLCASSLDLGGLTQYFGPGTRLLVL.

The CDR3 sequence is CASSQDRQTDGYTF. The CDR3 nucleotides are TGTGCCAGCAGCCAAGATAGGCAGACTGATGGCTACACCTTC. The chain combines TRBV3-1 with TRBJ1-2; D not certain. The CDR3 sequence is 14 residues long. Germline V gene sequence: CDR1 LGHDT, CDR2 YNNKEL (reference sequence). V gave up 0 bases and J gave up 6 bases, with 11 bases separating them.

The table lists this clonotype with a few counts. The CDR3 DNA is TGTGCCAGCCAAGGTCCGGGGTGGTACGAGCAGTACTTC. Translation: CASQGPGWYEQYF. The genes are TRBV12-3 or TRBV12-4 and TRBJ2-7; perhaps TRBD2 as D (5 bases). This CDR3 region has 13 residues. The V gene lost 8 bases and the J gene lost 4 bases, with 15 bases spanning the gap.

The CDR3 is CASSPSSGDFTDTQYF. CDR3 nucleotides: TGTGCCAGCAGTCCATCAAGCGGGGACTTCACAGATACGCAGTATTTT. The V gene is TRBV27, the J gene TRBJ2-3; 7 bases are shared with TRBD2. J lost 2 bases, V lost 5 bases, and 10 bases had no gene match. The germline CDR1 and CDR2 sequences are MNHEY and SMNVEV (reference sequence). CDR3 length: 16 residues.

The V gene is TRBV12-3 or TRBV12-4, the J gene TRBJ2-5; TRBD1 is a possible D gene (6 bases). This CDR3 region has 15 residues. V was clipped by 0 bases and J by 2 bases, with 10 bases between them. CDR3 coding DNA: TGTGCCAGCAGTTTAGCTGGGACAATTCAAGAGACCCAGTACTTC. This codes for CASSLAGTIQETQYF.

This clonotype came up many times. This rearrangement joins TRBV9 to TRBJ2-3, with no clear D. Germline loops: CDR1 SGDLS, CDR2 YYNGEE. CDR3 size: 15 residues. Trimming cost V 0 bases and J 2 bases, with 10 bases left between them. As DNA, the CDR3 is TGTGCCAGCAGCGTAGGGATCGTTACCACAGATACGCAGTATTTT. It translates to CASSVGIVTTDTQYF.

Turning to this clonotype: This sequence may be a read error, since a much larger clone differs from it by one base. The rearrangement links TRBV29-1 to TRBJ2-5; perhaps TRBD2 as D (6 bases). The V end was cut by 2 bases, the J end by 11 bases, with 18 bases between. The CDR3 is 13 residues long. Germline CDR1 SQVTM, CDR2 ANQGSEA. CDR3 amino acids: CSVEPSAYNEQYF. The CDR3 region has the DNA TGCAGCGTTGAACCTAGCGCCTACAATGAGCAGTACTTC.

The chain couples TRBV27 to TRBJ2-7; 8 nucleotides agree with TRBD2. The germline CDR1 and CDR2 sequences are MNHEY and SMNVEV (reference sequence). This CDR3 spans 15 amino acids. J gave up 7 bases and V 3 bases, and 11 bases lay outside the gene matches. CDR3 loop: CASSLSGSYGEEQYF. For the CDR3, the DNA is TGTGCCAGCAGTTTGAGCGGGAGCTACGGGGAGGAGCAGTACTTC.

This CDR3 reads CASSSGQGDNYGYTF. CDR3 bases: TGCGCCAGCAGCTCCGGACAGGGTGATAACTATGGCTACACCTTC. The chain carries TRBV5-1 and TRBJ1-2; 8 positions agree with TRBD1. The CDR3 sequence is 15 residues long. V lost 3 bases to trimming and J lost 1 base; unmatched junction nucleotides: 5. In germline, CDR1 is SGHRS, CDR2 YFSETQ.

This chain connects TRBV18 to TRBJ2-7; 7 bases align to TRBD1. The J segment lost 5 bases and the V segment lost 6 bases, leaving 10 bases of the junction unmatched. This CDR3 contains 14 residues. Germline CDR1 and CDR2: KGHSH and LQKENI. CDR3 bases: TGTGCCAGCTCCCAATCCGGGACAGCCCACGAGCAGTACTTC. It translates to CASSQSGTAHEQYF.

In DNA form, the CDR3 reads TGTGCCATCGGGGACAGGGGTGGAATCGCCGGGGAGCTGTTTTTT. Translating gives CAIGDRGGIAGELFF. The chain joins TRBV10-3 to TRBJ2-2; TRBD1 agrees at 10 bases. With V trimmed by 8 bases and J by 6 bases, 9 bases remained unmatched. The germline CDR1 and CDR2 sequences are ENHRY and SYGVKD. CDR3 length: 15 amino acids.

The V and J genes are TRBV11-2 and TRBJ2-5; D unresolved. The J call could be wrong; TRBJ2-7 is a better fit for the DNA end. The CDR3 spans 13 residues. Germline V gene lookup returns CDR1 SGHAT and CDR2 FQNNGV. In DNA, the CDR3 is TGTGCCAGCAGCTTGGTTCTAGGGTTCGAGCAGTACTTC. This translates into CASSLVLGFEQYF.

The gene calls are TRBV24-1 and TRBJ2-1; D ambiguous. Trimming removed 8 bases from V and 0 bases from J, with 10 bases in between. The CDR3 sequence is 14 residues long. CDR1 KGHDR and CDR2 SFDVKD come from the germline V gene. Written as DNA, the CDR3 is TGTGCCACCACCGCCGCTGACTCCTACAATGAGCAGTTCTTC. This sequence encodes CATTAADSYNEQFF.

This clonotype was seen a few times. The rearrangement links TRBV4-2 to TRBJ2-7; a possible D gene is TRBD2 (5 bases). The CDR3 loop spans 15 amino acids. Per the germline V gene, CDR1 is LGHNA and CDR2 is YNFKEQ. The V end lost 4 bases, the J end lost 2 bases, and 15 bases lay between the germline ends. DNA for the CDR3: TGTGCCAGCAGCCCGGAACGGGGATCAACCTACGAGCAGTACTTC. Amino acid sequence: CASSPERGSTYEQYF.

This clonotype occurred once. This chain connects TRBV9 to TRBJ2-7; TRBD1 aligns across 9 bases. The J call is doubtful: the DNA matches TRBJ2-5 better. This CDR3 contains 17 residues. Germline assignment: CDR1 SGDLS and CDR2 YYNGEE. The CDR3 region is CASSIGPGQGTQETQYF. The CDR3 DNA reads as TGTGCCAGCAGCATAGGACCGGGACAGGGAACACAAGAGACCCAGTACTTC.

This clonotype was picked up a small number of times. The rearrangement links TRBV4-1 to TRBJ2-1; possibly TRBD2 for D (6 bases). CDR1 and CDR2 (germline): MGHRA, YSYEKL. Trimming removed 3 bases at V and 0 bases at J, with 15 bases between. CDR3 length equals 17 residues. The CDR3 sequence is CASSQSYGGSSYNEQFF. CDR3 in DNA: TGCGCCAGCAGCCAGAGTTATGGAGGGAGCTCCTACAATGAGCAGTTCTTC.

V is TRBV28 and J is TRBJ2-1; 8 positions agree with TRBD1. Germline CDR1 MDHEN, CDR2 SYDVKM. V dropped 3 bases and J dropped 4; count of bases not matched to a gene: 2. CDR3 length equals 14 residues. The DNA for the CDR3 is TGTGCCAGCAGTTTCCAGGGGGCGTACAATGAGCAGTTCTTC. This translates into CASSFQGAYNEQFF.